This note documents a single T cell receptor (beta chain) sequence. Its antigen is unidentified. At one of its ends the junction is not consistent with the germline gene, which may arise from a read error. This CDR3 is built from 14 residues. Germline values: CDR1 LNHNV, CDR2 YYDKDF (reference sequence). The data derive from a study of a mutant IDH1 vaccine in newly diagnosed glioma. At the level of the study: Patients got radiotherapy, temozolomide, or both beforehand, and most got both.

Specified time point: baseline, week 1 (first vaccination visit). Treatment reported: pre-vaccination baseline after standard-of-care therapy. Donors' newly diagnosed IDH1-mutant WHO grade 3 or 4 astrocytomas lacked nuclear ATRX. Study-level points and caveats: Seemingly, pseudoprogression had no relation to changes in the top peripheral T cell clonotypes.

Method: immunoSEQ multiplex PCR; TCRdb's copy keeps in-frame clones and lacks some. The sample holds over 75,000 clones, around four fifths seen once. The chain recombines TRBV15 with TRBJ1-1; D unresolved. The sequencing used PBMCs, collected from a glioma patient treated with radiotherapy, temozolomide or both. The receptor comes from a man in his forties with glioma. The CDR3 nucleotides read TGTGCCACCAGGAGAGTTCGGATGAACACTGAAGCTTTCTTT. This gives the protein CATRRVRMNTEAFF.